The clone carrying this T cell receptor beta chain occurred many times. TCRdb used MiXCR to reprocess the 5' RACE reads, holding one entry per CDR3 protein. The data hold 69,000 or so distinct CDR3 sequences, with roughly 8.7% observed a single time. These data are taken from a study of early T cells in non-severe SARS-CoV-2 infection. Germline CDR1 and CDR2: SEHNR and FQNEAQ (reference sequence). Trimming shortened V by 1 base and J by 4 bases, and 9 bases separated the two germline ends. This CDR3 region has 14 residues. The sequence was collected from an adult who was a healthcare worker with PCR-confirmed SARS-CoV-2 infection or an uninfected control (not recorded which). This sequence joins TRBV7-9 and TRBJ2-3; D gene uncertain. Material for sequencing was whole blood. CDR3 in DNA: TGTGCCAGCAGCTTAGGGGCTACGGCAGATACGCAGTATTTT. It is translated as CASSLGATADTQYF.